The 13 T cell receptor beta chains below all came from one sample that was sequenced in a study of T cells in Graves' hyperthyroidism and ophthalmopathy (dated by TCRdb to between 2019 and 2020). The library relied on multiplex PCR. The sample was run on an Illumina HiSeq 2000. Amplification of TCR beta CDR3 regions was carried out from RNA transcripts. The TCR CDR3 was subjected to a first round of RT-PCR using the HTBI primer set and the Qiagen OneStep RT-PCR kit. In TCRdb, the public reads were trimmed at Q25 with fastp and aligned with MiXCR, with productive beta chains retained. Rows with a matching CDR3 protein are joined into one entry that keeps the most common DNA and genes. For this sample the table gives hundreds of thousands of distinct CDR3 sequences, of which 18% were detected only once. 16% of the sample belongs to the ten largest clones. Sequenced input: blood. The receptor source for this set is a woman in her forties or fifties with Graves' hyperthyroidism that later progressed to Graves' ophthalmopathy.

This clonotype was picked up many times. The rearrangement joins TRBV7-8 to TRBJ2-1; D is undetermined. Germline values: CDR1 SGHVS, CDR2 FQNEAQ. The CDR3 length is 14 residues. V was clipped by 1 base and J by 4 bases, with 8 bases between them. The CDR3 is CASSLVGLYNEQFF. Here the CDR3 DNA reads TGTGCCAGCAGCTTAGTAGGCCTGTACAATGAGCAGTTCTTC.

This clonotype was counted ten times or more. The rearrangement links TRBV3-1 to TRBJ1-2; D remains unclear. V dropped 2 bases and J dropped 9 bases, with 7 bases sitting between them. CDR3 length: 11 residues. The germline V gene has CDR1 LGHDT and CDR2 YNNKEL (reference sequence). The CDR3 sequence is CASSQRFSYTF. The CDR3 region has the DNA TGTGCCAGCAGCCAAAGGTTCAGCTACACCTTC.

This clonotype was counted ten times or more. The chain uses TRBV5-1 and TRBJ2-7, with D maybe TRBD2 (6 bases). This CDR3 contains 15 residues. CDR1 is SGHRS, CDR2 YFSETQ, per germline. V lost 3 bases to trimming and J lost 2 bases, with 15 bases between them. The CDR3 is CASSSGGITAYEQYF. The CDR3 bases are TGCGCCAGCAGCTCAGGAGGGATTACCGCCTACGAGCAGTACTTC.

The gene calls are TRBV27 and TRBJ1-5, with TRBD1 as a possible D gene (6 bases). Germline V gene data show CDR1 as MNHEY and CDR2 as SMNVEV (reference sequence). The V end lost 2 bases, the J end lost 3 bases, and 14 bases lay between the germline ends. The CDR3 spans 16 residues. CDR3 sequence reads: CASSLRGIGHNQPQHF. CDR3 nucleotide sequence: TGTGCCAGCAGTTTAAGGGGGATAGGGCACAATCAGCCCCAGCATTTT.

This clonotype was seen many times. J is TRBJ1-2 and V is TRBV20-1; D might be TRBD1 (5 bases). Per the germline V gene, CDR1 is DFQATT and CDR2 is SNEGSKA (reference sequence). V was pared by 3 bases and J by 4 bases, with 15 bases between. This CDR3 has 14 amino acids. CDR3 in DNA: TGCAGTGCTAGGGTGGGGGGATCGGGCTATGGCTACACCTTC. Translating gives CSARVGGSGYGYTF.

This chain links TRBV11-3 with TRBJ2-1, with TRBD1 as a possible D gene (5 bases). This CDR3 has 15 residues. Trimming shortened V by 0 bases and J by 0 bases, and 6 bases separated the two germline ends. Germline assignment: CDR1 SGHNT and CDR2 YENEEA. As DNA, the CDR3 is TGTGCCAGCAGCTTAGATCAGGGCTCCTACAATGAGCAGTTCTTC. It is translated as CASSLDQGSYNEQFF.

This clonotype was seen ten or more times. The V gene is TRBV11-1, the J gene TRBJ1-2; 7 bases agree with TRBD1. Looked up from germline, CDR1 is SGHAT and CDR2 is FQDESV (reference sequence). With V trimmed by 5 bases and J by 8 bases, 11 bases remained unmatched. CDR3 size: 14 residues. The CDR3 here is CASSSRQGPRGYTF. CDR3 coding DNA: TGTGCCAGCAGCAGTCGACAGGGCCCGCGGGGCTACACCTTC. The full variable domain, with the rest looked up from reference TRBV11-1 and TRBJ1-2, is EAEVAQSPRYKITEKSQAVAFWCDPISGHATLYWYRQILGQGPELLVQFQDESVVDDSQLPKDRFSAERLKGVDSTLKIQPAELGDSAMYLCASSSRQGPRGYTFGSGTRLTVV.

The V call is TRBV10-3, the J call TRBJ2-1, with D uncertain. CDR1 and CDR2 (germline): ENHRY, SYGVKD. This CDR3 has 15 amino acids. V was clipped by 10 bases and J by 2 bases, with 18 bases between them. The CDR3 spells CATVSSTAPYNEQFF. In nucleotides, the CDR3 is TGTGCCACGGTGAGCTCGACCGCCCCCTACAATGAGCAGTTCTTC.

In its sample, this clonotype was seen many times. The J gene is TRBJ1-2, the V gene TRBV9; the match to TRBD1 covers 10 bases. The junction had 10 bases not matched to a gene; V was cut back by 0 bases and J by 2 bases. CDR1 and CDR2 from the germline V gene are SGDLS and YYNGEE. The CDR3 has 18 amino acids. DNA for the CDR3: TGTGCCAGCAGCGTAGTCCCTCACCGGACAGGGGGAAACTATGGCTACACCTTC. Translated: CASSVVPHRTGGNYGYTF.

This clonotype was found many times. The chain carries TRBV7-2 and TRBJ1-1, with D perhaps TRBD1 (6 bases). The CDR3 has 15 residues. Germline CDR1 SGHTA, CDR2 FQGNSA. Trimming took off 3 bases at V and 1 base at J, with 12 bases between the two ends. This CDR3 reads CASSFGGAANTEAFF. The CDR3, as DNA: TGTGCCAGCAGCTTCGGGGGGGCGGCGAACACTGAAGCTTTCTTT. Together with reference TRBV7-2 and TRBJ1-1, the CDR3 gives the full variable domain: GAGVSQSPSNKVTEKGKDVELRCDPISGHTALYWYRQSLGQGLEFLIYFQGNSAPDKSGLPSDRFSAERTGGSVSTLTIQRTQQEDSAVYLCASSFGGAANTEAFFGQGTRLTVV.

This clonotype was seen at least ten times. CDR3 residues: CASSPDGTDTQYF. In DNA, the CDR3 is TGTGCCAGCAGCCCGGACGGAACAGATACGCAGTATTTT. This sequence joins TRBV7-3 and TRBJ2-3, with no clear D. The CDR3 has 13 amino acids. The V end was cut by 5 bases, the J end by 3 bases, with 9 bases between. Germline V gene lookup returns CDR1 SGHTA and CDR2 FQGTGA.

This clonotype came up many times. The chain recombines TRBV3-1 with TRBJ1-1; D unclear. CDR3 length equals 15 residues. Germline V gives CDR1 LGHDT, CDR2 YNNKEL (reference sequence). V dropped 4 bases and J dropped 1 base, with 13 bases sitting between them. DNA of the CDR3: TGTGCCAGCAGCCGGGCCCCTGTGGGGAACACTGAAGCTTTCTTT. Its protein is CASSRAPVGNTEAFF.

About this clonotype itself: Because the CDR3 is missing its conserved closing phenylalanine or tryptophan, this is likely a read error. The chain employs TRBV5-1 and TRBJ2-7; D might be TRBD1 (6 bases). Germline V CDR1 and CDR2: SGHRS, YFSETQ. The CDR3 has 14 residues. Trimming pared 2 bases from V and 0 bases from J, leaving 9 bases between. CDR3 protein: CASSFRGSSYEQYL. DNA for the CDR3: TGCGCCAGCAGCTTTAGGGGGAGCTCCTACGAGCAGTACCTC.